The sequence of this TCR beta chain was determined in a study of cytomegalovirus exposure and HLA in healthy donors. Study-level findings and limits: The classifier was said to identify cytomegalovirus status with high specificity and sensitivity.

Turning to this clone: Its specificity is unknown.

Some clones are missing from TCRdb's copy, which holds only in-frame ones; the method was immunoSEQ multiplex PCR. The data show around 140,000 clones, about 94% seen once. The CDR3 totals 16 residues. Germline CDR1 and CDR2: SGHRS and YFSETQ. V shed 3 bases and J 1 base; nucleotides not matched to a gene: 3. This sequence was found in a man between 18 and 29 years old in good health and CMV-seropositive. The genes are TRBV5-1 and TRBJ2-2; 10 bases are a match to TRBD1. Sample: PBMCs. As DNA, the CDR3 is TGCGCCAGCAGCTCCCGGACAGGGGGGAACACCGGGGAGCTGTTTTTT. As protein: CASSSRTGGNTGELFF.